A selection of T cell receptor beta chains follows, all from one sample in a study of Graves' ophthalmopathy and Graves' hyperthyroidism. TCRdb reprocessed the multiplex PCR reads with MiXCR, giving one entry per CDR3 protein. The sample includes approximately 150,000 distinct CDR3 sequences, roughly two fifths of them seen just once. Sequencing used peripheral blood. All receptors come from a young man with Graves' ophthalmopathy. The CDR3 runs from the conserved cysteine through the conserved F or W. A D gene is named only where the DNA matches it firmly. Clone size is given for some rows only: seen once, a few or many times, or a class if the clone is expanded.

j_gene	v_gene	d_gene	abundance	CDR3aa	CDR3nt
TRBJ2-7	TRBV6-1	-	-	CAGIRAGEQYF	TGTGCCGGAATCAGGGCCGGGGAGCAGTACTTC
TRBJ1-5	TRBV6-2/TRBV6-3	TRBD1	-	CASSPMWTGHQPQHF	TGTGCCAGCAGTCCCATGTGGACAGGCCATCAGCCCCAGCATTTT
TRBJ2-5	TRBV7-2	TRBD2	-	CASSQLVGGETQYF	TGTGCCAGCAGCCAATTAGTGGGAGGGGAGACCCAGTACTTC
TRBJ2-5	TRBV20-1	-	many	CSARKGAGETQYF	TGCAGTGCTAGAAAAGGGGCGGGGGAGACCCAGTACTTC
TRBJ1-1	TRBV5-1	TRBD1	many	CASSVQTGMAFF	TGCGCCAGCAGCGTGCAGACAGGGATGGCTTTCTTT
TRBJ2-7	TRBV7-2	-	-	CASSLNRVAYEQYF	TGTGCCAGCAGCTTAAACAGGGTGGCCTACGAGCAGTACTTC
TRBJ1-5	TRBV30	-	-	CAWSVSIGGQPQHF	TGTGCCTGGAGTGTAAGCATCGGTGGCCAGCCCCAGCATTTT
TRBJ1-1	TRBV6-2/TRBV6-3	-	-	CASSSGPMVTEAFF	TGTGCCAGCAGCTCAGGACCGATGGTCACTGAAGCTTTCTTT
TRBJ2-5	TRBV28	TRBD1	-	CASRLDRELETQYF	TGTGCCAGCAGGCTGGACAGGGAGTTGGAGACCCAGTACTTC
TRBJ1-1	TRBV12-3/TRBV12-4	-	many	CASSLRGGTEAFF	TGTGCCAGCAGTCTTCGGGGGGGCACTGAAGCTTTCTTT
TRBJ2-2	TRBV30	-	many	CAWSVRRNTGELFF	TGTGCCTGGAGTGTACGGCGTAACACCGGGGAGCTGTTTTTT
TRBJ1-1	TRBV18	TRBD1	many	CASSPLTGTGMAFF	TGTGCCAGCTCACCACTGACCGGGACAGGGATGGCTTTCTTT
TRBJ1-2	TRBV18	-	many	CASSPSDTANYGYTF	TGTGCCAGCTCACCATCAGACACCGCTAACTATGGCTACACCTTC
TRBJ2-7	TRBV20-1	TRBD2	many	CSASSGSSYEQYF	TGCAGTGCTAGTAGCGGGAGCTCCTACGAGCAGTACTTC
TRBJ1-1	TRBV12-3/TRBV12-4	-	-	CASSPWTVNTEAFF	TGTGCCAGCAGTCCTTGGACAGTAAACACTGAAGCTTTCTTT
TRBJ2-2	TRBV20-1	TRBD2	many	CSARATSGNTGELFF	TGCAGTGCTAGAGCCACTAGCGGGAACACCGGGGAGCTGTTTTTT
TRBJ2-5	TRBV28	-	-	CASSPVWGAEETQYF	TGTGCCAGCAGTCCGGTTTGGGGGGCGGAGGAGACCCAGTACTTC
TRBJ2-7	TRBV12-3/TRBV12-4	-	-	CASSTAAAGEQYF	TGTGCCAGCAGTACCGCAGCTGCCGGGGAGCAGTACTTC
TRBJ1-1	TRBV7-8	-	-	CASSHGTKAFF	TGTGCCAGCAGCCACGGGACGAAAGCTTTCTTT
TRBJ1-5	TRBV6-2/TRBV6-3	-	many	CATFPSEPQHF	TGTGCCACCTTCCCTTCGGAGCCCCAGCATTTT
TRBJ2-2	TRBV24-1	TRBD1	many	CATSDPGQATGELFF	TGTGCCACCAGTGATCCGGGACAGGCCACCGGGGAGCTGTTTTTT
TRBJ2-7	TRBV6-1	-	few	CASRKKRDNYSYEQYF	TGTGCCAGCAGGAAAAAACGGGACAACTACTCCTACGAGCAGTACTTC
TRBJ2-2	TRBV12-5	-	-	CASGVGAGELFF	TGTGCTAGTGGTGTAGGGGCCGGGGAGCTGTTTTTT
TRBJ2-1	TRBV28	TRBD2	many	CASRPLTSGDYNEQFF	TGTGCCAGCAGACCTTTGACTAGCGGGGACTACAATGAGCAGTTCTTC
TRBJ1-1	TRBV27	-	many	CASSPGTWGTEAFF	TGTGCCAGCAGTCCGGGGACGTGGGGCACTGAAGCTTTCTTT
TRBJ1-5	TRBV11-2	TRBD1	many	CASSPRDRGWDQPQHF	TGTGCCAGCAGCCCTCGGGACAGGGGATGGGATCAGCCCCAGCATTTT
TRBJ1-1	TRBV12-3/TRBV12-4	-	many	CASSNSMNTEAFF	TGTGCCAGCAGCAACAGCATGAACACTGAAGCTTTCTTT
TRBJ1-1	TRBV6-1	TRBD1	-	CASSERGQVTEAFF	TGTGCCAGCAGTGAGAGGGGGCAGGTCACTGAAGCTTTCTTT
TRBJ2-7	TRBV18	-	few	CASSPLMGGRLTGSYEQYF	TGTGCCAGCTCACCACTGATGGGCGGCCGACTAACGGGCTCCTACGAGCAGTACTTC
TRBJ1-5	TRBV6-2/TRBV6-3	TRBD1	-	CASSQQGFQPQHF	TGTGCCAGCAGCCAACAGGGGTTTCAGCCCCAGCATTTT
TRBJ2-5	TRBV7-9	-	-	CASTPDGEETQYF	TGTGCCAGCACCCCGGACGGAGAAGAGACCCAGTACTTC
TRBJ2-5	TRBV24-1	-	-	CATSDPGPGTQYF	TGTGCCACCAGTGATCCAGGGCCGGGGACCCAGTACTTC
TRBJ2-5	TRBV7-8	TRBD1	once	CASSLGLRGRGRGETQYF	TGTGCCAGCAGCTTAGGGCTACGCGGCCGGGGCAGGGGGGAGACCCAGTACTTC
TRBJ1-5	TRBV12-3/TRBV12-4	-	many	CASNPGRGQPQHF	TGTGCCAGCAACCCGGGTAGGGGTCAGCCCCAGCATTTT
TRBJ2-5	TRBV10-3	-	once	CAISERAPTGTQYF	TGTGCCATCAGTGAGCGGGCACCTACGGGGACCCAGTACTTC
TRBJ2-7	TRBV11-2	TRBD1	many	CASSFQGQGVFYEQYF	TGTGCCAGCAGCTTCCAGGGACAGGGAGTTTTCTACGAGCAGTACTTC
TRBJ2-7	TRBV7-3	TRBD2	-	CASSPPPSGGVDGEQYF	TGTGCCAGCAGCCCGCCACCGTCGGGAGGGGTGGATGGGGAGCAGTACTTC
TRBJ1-1	TRBV10-3	-	many	CAISGNRVGTEAFF	TGTGCCATCAGTGGCAACAGGGTGGGCACTGAAGCTTTCTTT
TRBJ2-5	TRBV18	-	many	CASSPGSEETQYF	TGTGCCAGCTCACCGGGTAGCGAAGAGACCCAGTACTTC
TRBJ2-7	TRBV29-1	TRBD1	many	CSVSLDRILSYEQYF	TGCAGCGTTTCATTGGACAGGATCCTCTCCTACGAGCAGTACTTC
TRBJ2-4	TRBV20-1	TRBD2	many	CSASGRAKNIQYF	TGCAGTGCTAGCGGGAGGGCCAAAAACATTCAGTACTTC
TRBJ1-2	TRBV6-5	-	many	CASGTGLDYTF	TGTGCCAGCGGGACTGGACTGGACTACACCTTC
TRBJ1-2	TRBV6-5	-	many	CASRSNTYNYGYTF	TGTGCCAGCAGATCTAATACGTACAACTATGGCTACACCTTC
TRBJ2-5	TRBV28	-	few	CASSKGLSAQYF	TGTGCCAGCAGCAAAGGGTTATCGGCCCAGTACTTC
TRBJ1-1	TRBV6-5	-	many	CASSYRQNTEAFF	TGTGCCAGCAGTTACCGGCAGAACACTGAAGCTTTCTTT
TRBJ1-1	TRBV6-2/TRBV6-3	-	few	CASSYSGQGGEAFF	TGTGCCAGCAGTTACTCGGGGCAGGGTGGTGAAGCTTTCTTT
TRBJ2-2	TRBV12-3/TRBV12-4	TRBD1	-	CASSPQGPNTGELFF	TGTGCCAGCAGCCCACAGGGGCCAAACACCGGGGAGCTGTTTTTT
TRBJ2-4	TRBV5-8	-	many	CASSSSSGVADLAKNIQYF	TGTGCCAGCAGCTCTTCGTCAGGGGTTGCAGATCTAGCCAAAAACATTCAGTACTTC
TRBJ2-7	TRBV6-2/TRBV6-3	-	few	CASSFTGRGEQYF	TGTGCCAGCAGTTTTACAGGGAGAGGAGAGCAGTACTTC
TRBJ2-7	TRBV20-1	TRBD1	-	CSARGGTGPTYEQYF	TGCAGTGCTAGAGGCGGGACAGGGCCCACCTACGAGCAGTACTTC
TRBJ1-2	TRBV6-6	-	many	CASSLRVAYGYTF	TGTGCCAGCAGCCTCAGGGTAGCCTATGGCTACACCTTC
TRBJ2-5	TRBV15	TRBD1	-	CATRELFGTGGFVQETQYF	TGTGCCACCAGGGAATTATTCGGGACAGGGGGCTTTGTCCAAGAGACCCAGTACTTC
TRBJ2-7	TRBV28	-	many	CASSQFGVEQYF	TGTGCCAGCAGTCAATTTGGGGTCGAGCAGTACTTC
TRBJ1-6	TRBV27	-	many	CASSPLASYNSPLHF	TGTGCCAGCAGTCCGCTGGCTTCCTATAATTCACCCCTCCACTTT
TRBJ2-2	TRBV2	-	many	CASSVRTANTGELFF	TGTGCCAGCAGTGTTAGGACTGCGAACACCGGGGAGCTGTTTTTT
TRBJ2-7	TRBV7-8	-	-	CASSPERSSYEQYF	TGTGCCAGCAGCCCCGAGAGGTCCTCCTACGAGCAGTACTTC
TRBJ1-5	TRBV12-3/TRBV12-4	-	-	CASSSRDRPQHF	TGTGCCAGCAGTTCCCGTGACCGGCCCCAGCATTTT
TRBJ2-2	TRBV18	-	few	CASSPQGQTNTGELFF	TGTGCCAGCTCACCTCAGGGACAAACTAACACCGGGGAGCTGTTTTTT
TRBJ2-2	TRBV12-3/TRBV12-4	-	many	CASSFSRTGELFF	TGTGCCAGCAGTTTTAGCCGGACCGGGGAGCTGTTTTTT